Only a few counts were recorded for the clone carrying this T cell receptor beta chain. Its antigen is not known. TCR alpha and TCR beta cDNA libraries with sample barcodes and UMIs came from 5'RACE using constant-segment primers. MiXCR was run by TCRdb on the 5' RACE reads, yielding one entry per CDR3 protein. The sample shows around 210,000 distinct CDR3 sequences, 7.5% to 10% of them seen only once. Germline CDR1 and CDR2: SGHTA and FQGNSA. The CDR3 is 13 residues long. Trimming removed 5 bases from V and 0 bases from J, with 7 bases in between. These data belong to a study of T-cell memory formation after mild COVID-19. Study overall: Clusters of TCRs were largely donor specific. Whole-study results and caveats: Some responding clones appeared in pre-infection memory, suggesting cross-reactive memory joined.

Material for sequencing was PBMCs or a T cell subset sorted from them (not recorded which). J is TRBJ1-1 and V is TRBV7-2, with D unclear. This clonotype originated in a man aged 18 to 35 who had mild COVID-19 (a few samples of this study predate the infection). Cell type and time point are not known. This CDR3 reads CASSTRLNTEAFF. The CDR3 DNA reads TGTGCCAGCAGCACGCGACTGAACACTGAAGCTTTCTTT. The whole variable domain, remainder taken from reference TRBV7-2 and TRBJ1-1, is GAGVSQSPSNKVTEKGKDVELRCDPISGHTALYWYRQSLGQGLEFLIYFQGNSAPDKSGLPSDRFSAERTGGSVSTLTIQRTQQEDSAVYLCASSTRLNTEAFFGQGTRLTVV.